This TCR beta chain was sequenced for a study of T cell responses to AZD1222 COVID-19 vaccine. The study, taken as a whole, reports: Spike-specific TCR breadth and depth rose after two AZD1222 doses. Researchers took repertoire samples only after the peak T cell response had come.

The assay was immunoSEQ multiplex PCR, and TCRdb's table has in-frame clones only and misses some. This sample yields some 130,000 clones, of which around 90% are seen a single time; about 3.8% belongs to the top ten. Note on this clone: Its antigen is undetermined.

CDR1 and CDR2 from the germline V gene are ENHRY and SYGVKD. V was shortened by 8 bases and J by 6 bases, with 14 bases between the two germline ends. This CDR3 spans 13 amino acids. V usage is TRBV10-3 and J usage is TRBJ1-5; perhaps TRBD1 as D (5 bases). The TCR originated in an adult in good health. The source was peripheral blood, collected on day 0 of AZD1222 vaccination. The CDR3 reads CAIGRIQGQPQHF. CDR3 DNA sequence: TGTGCCATCGGACGGATTCAGGGTCAGCCCCAGCATTTT.